The clone carrying this T cell receptor (beta chain) has a single count. The data are from a study of Ad26.COV2.S vaccination and SARS-CoV-2 variants. Study-wide background: In the study, Ad26.COV2.S was injected intramuscularly once, or twice 56 days apart.

The repertoire was sequenced with immunoSEQ multiplex PCR; TCRdb's copy has only in-frame clones and lacks some. The sample has about half a million clones; about 89% are singletons. Treatment specified: roughly 20 received Ad26.COV2.S at low or high dose, single or two shots; about 5 received placebo; per-sample allocation not given. Sampling was done on day 63 after the first vaccine or placebo injection. CDR3 size: 16 residues. V trimming: 6 bases; J trimming: 3 bases; junction bases outside the gene matches: 11. CDR1 is MNHEY, CDR2 SMNVEV, per germline (reference sequence). The chain employs TRBV27 and TRBJ1-1; 9 bases match TRBD1. The sequence was obtained from a person aged 18-60 years who received the Ad26.COV2.S COVID-19 vaccine or a placebo. The source was peripheral blood, collected in a trial of Ad26.COV2.S vaccine versus placebo. The CDR3 sequence is CASRQHLDRGDTEAFF. CDR3 nucleotides: TGTGCCAGCAGACAACACCTAGACAGGGGGGACACTGAAGCTTTCTTT.